This note documents a single TCR beta chain sequence. At the DNA level, this CDR3 is encoded by other sequences in the same sample as well. The sample belongs to a study of blood T cell repertoires in COVID-19. Measured with immunoSEQ multiplex PCR; TCRdb has only the in-frame clones, and not every one. The sample consists of a few hundred thousand clones, 86% of them appearing once. The TCR was taken from a man in his forties who had recovered from COVID-19. The sample was peripheral blood.

CDR3 DNA sequence: TGTGCCATCAGTGGGGGACAGGGAACCTACGAGCAGTACTTC. This codes for CAISGGQGTYEQYF. The V gene is TRBV10-3, the J gene TRBJ2-7; 9 positions agree with TRBD1. The germline CDR1 and CDR2 sequences are ENHRY and SYGVKD. With V trimmed by 4 bases and J by 2 bases, 3 bases remained unmatched. This CDR3 has 14 amino acids.